This TCR beta chain was documented in a study of vaccination and CD4 T cells after COVID-19. Treatment specified: roughly nine-day PBMC culture with coronavirus spike peptide pools or control peptides (ViraFEST assay). Under the ViraFEST approach, antigen-specific T cells were expanded with peptide pools and TCRs subsequently sequenced. Nucleocapsid antibodies negative before and after vaccination showed an absence of prior SARS-CoV-2 infection in the healthy vaccine recipients. The CDR3 covers 16 residues. V lost 1 base and J lost 4; bases outside the gene matches: 6. The Oncomine TCR Beta short-read assay sequenced DNA from cultured CD4+ T cells. Via MiXCR, TCRdb re-called the PCR reads, giving one row per CDR3 protein. Among 20,000 to 25,000 distinct CDR3 sequences listed, approximately 65% were seen once. For this clonotype: Its antigen is unknown.

The material was CD4+ T cells from blood, cultured in vitro, obtained before SARS-CoV-2 vaccination. The J gene is TRBJ2-2, the V gene TRBV12-3 or TRBV12-4; TRBD1 agrees at 7 bases. This TCR derives from a human donor who received a COVID-19 vaccine. The CDR3 DNA is TGTGCCAGCAGTTTAGGGGGGACAGAATTCACCGGGGAGCTGTTTTTT. It codes for CASSLGGTEFTGELFF.